This note documents a single T cell receptor (beta chain) sequence. The antigen remains unidentified. V trimming: 4 bases; J trimming: 3 bases; junction bases outside the gene matches: 6. The CDR3 has 14 residues. Germline values: CDR1 SGHRS, CDR2 YFSETQ. The data derive from a study of CD8+CD57+ T cells in acquired aplastic anemia. Study-wide context: Mean DNA quantity obtained from sorted CD4+ and CD8+ cells was 3 to 4 ug. Study-level points and caveats: Comparison of patients with controls identified roughly 27 shared CD8+ CDR3 sequences. Statistical testing detected no significant gap in CD8+ Simpson's diversity between patients and controls.

It was genomic DNA that served as the template for profiling TCR beta VDJ and CDR3. MiXCR, applied by TCRdb to the reads, yields one record per CDR3 protein. The data show approximately 190,000 distinct CDR3 sequences, with 50% to 75% seen just once and 40% to 55% held by the top ten. The rearrangement joins TRBV5-1 to TRBJ1-1, with 7 bases that match TRBD1. This clonotype was sampled from a human donor with severe aplastic anemia or a healthy control (not recorded which). The material sequenced was sorted CD4+, CD8+, or CD8+CD57+ T cells (not recorded which) from PBMCs. CDR3 DNA sequence: TGCGCCAGCAGCCGAAAAACAGGGGACACTGAAGCTTTCTTT. This translates into CASSRKTGDTEAFF.